This T cell receptor (beta chain) was observed in a study of identical twins. Each CDR3 protein is one row after TCRdb ran MiXCR on the 5' RACE reads. The sample lists roughly 690,000 distinct CDR3 sequences; around 20% were seen once. With 0 bases removed from V and 0 bases from J, the gap between germline ends came to 4 bases. This CDR3 has 14 amino acids. Germline values: CDR1 LGHDT, CDR2 YNNKEL (reference sequence). These data also featured in a second study, about T cells expressing NK-cell markers.

The sequenced material came from PBMCs. The genes are TRBV3-1 and TRBJ2-3; unclear D gene. This clonotype was sampled from a woman aged 18-29 years in good health. The CDR3 loop is CASSQEWSTDTQYF. The DNA for the CDR3 is TGTGCCAGCAGCCAAGAGTGGAGCACAGATACGCAGTATTTT.